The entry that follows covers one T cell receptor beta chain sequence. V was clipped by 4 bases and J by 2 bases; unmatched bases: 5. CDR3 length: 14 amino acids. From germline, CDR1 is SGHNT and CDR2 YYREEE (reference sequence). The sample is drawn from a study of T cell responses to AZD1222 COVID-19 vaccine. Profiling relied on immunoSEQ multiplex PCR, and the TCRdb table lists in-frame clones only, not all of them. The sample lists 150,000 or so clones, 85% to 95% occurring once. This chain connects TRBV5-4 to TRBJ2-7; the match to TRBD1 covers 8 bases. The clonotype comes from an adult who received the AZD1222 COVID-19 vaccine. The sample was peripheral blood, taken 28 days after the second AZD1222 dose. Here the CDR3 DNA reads TGTGCCAGCAGCCCCGGACAGGGCGCCTACGAGCAGTACTTC. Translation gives CASSPGQGAYEQYF.